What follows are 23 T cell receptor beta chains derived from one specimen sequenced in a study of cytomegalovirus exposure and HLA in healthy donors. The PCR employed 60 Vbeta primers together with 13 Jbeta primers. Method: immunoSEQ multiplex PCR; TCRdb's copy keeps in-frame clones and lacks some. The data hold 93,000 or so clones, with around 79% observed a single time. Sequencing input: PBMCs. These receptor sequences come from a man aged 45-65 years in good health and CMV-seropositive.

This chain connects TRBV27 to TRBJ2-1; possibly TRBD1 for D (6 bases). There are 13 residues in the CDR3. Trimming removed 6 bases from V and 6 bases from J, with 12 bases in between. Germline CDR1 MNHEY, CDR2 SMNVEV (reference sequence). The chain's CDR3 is CASRQGLANEQFF. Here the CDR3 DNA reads TGTGCCAGCAGACAGGGTCTGGCCAATGAGCAGTTCTTC.

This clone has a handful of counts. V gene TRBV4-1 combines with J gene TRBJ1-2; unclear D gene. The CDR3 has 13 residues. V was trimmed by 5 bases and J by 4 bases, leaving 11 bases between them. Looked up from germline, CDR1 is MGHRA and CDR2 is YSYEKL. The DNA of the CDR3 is TGCGCCAGCAGCGGAGGTAACGTCTATGGCTACACCTTC. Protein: CASSGGNVYGYTF.

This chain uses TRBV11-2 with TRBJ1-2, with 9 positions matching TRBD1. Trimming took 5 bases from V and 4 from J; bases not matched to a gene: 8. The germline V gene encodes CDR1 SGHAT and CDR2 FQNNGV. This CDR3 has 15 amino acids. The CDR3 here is CASSNLDRGGYGYTF. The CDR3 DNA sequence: TGTGCCAGCAGCAACCTAGACAGGGGGGGCTATGGCTACACCTTC.

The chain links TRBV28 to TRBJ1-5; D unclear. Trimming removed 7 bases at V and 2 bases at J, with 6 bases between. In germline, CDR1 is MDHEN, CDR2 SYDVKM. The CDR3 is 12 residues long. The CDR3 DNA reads TGTGCCAGCATTGGCCGCAATCAGCCCCAGCATTTT. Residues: CASIGRNQPQHF.

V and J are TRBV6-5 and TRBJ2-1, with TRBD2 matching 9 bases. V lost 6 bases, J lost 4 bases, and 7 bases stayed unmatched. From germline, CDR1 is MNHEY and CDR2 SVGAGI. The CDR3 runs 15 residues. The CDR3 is CASSSGTSRYNEQFF. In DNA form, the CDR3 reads TGTGCCAGCAGCTCCGGGACTAGCAGGTACAATGAGCAGTTCTTC.

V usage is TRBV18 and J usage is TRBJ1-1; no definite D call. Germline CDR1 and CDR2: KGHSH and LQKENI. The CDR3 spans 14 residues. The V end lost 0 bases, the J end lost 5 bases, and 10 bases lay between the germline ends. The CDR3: CASSPPNIKTEAFF. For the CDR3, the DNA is TGTGCCAGCTCACCACCGAACATAAAGACTGAAGCTTTCTTT.

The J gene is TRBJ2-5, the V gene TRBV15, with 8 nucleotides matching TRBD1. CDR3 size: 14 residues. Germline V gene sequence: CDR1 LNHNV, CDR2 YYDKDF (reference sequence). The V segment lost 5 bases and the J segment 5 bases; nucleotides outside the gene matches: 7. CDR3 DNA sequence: TGTGCCACCAGCGCCAGGGGGCGCGAGGAGACCCAGTACTTC. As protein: CATSARGREETQYF.

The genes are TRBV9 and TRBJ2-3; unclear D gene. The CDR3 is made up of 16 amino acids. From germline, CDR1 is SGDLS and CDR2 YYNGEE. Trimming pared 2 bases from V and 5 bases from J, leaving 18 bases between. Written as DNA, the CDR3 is TGTGCCAGCAGCGTTCCAACGACCGAGGATGTAGATACGCAGTATTTT. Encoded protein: CASSVPTTEDVDTQYF.

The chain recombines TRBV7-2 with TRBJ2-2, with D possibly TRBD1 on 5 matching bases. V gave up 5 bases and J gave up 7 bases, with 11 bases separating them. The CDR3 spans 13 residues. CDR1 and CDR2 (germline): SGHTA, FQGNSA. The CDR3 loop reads CASSGQVDGELFF. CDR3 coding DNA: TGTGCCAGCAGCGGACAAGTGGACGGGGAGCTGTTTTTT.

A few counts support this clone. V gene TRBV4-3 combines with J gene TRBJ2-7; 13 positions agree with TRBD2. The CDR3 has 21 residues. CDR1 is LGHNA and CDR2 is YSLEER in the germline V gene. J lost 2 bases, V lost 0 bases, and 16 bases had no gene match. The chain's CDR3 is CASSQDIGLAGDPDLTYEQYF. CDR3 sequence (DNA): TGCGCCAGCAGCCAAGATATAGGACTAGCGGGAGATCCCGACTTGACCTACGAGCAGTACTTC.

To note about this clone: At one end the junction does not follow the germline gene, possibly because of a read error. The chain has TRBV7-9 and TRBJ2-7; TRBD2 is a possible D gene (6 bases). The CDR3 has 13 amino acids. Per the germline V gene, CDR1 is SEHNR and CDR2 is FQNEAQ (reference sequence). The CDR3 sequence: CSSSPGGGYEQYF. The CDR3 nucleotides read TGTTCCAGCAGCCCCGGGGGAGGCTACGAGCAGTACTTC. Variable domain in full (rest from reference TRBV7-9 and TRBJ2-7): DTGVSQNPRHKITKRGQNVTFRCDPISEHNRLYWYRQTLGQGPEFLTYFQNEAQLEKSRLLSDRFSAERPKGSFSTLEIQRTEQGDSAMYLCSSSPGGGYEQYFGPGTRLTVT.

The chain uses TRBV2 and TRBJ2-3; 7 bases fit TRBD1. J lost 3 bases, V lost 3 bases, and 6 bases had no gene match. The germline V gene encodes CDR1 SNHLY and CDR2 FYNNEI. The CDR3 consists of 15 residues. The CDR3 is CASSETPTGTDTQYF. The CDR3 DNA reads TGTGCCAGCAGTGAGACACCGACAGGGACAGATACGCAGTATTTT.

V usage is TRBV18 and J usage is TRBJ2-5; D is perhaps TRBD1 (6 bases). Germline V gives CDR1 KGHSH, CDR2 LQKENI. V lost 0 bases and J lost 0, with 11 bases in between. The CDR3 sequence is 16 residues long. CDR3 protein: CASSPPATGNQETQYF. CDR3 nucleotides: TGTGCCAGCTCACCACCGGCCACAGGGAACCAAGAGACCCAGTACTTC.

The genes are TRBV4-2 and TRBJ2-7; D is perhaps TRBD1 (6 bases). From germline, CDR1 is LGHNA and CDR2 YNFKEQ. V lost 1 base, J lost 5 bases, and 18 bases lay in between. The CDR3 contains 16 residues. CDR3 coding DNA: TGTGCCAGCAGCCAAGCCCCCTGGGGGCGATCGGACGAGCAGTACTTC. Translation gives CASSQAPWGRSDEQYF.

CDR3 in DNA: TGTGCCAGCAGTGCGAACGCTATAGCGGTCAGCACAGATACGCAGTATTTT. Protein: CASSANAIAVSTDTQYF. V is TRBV2 and J is TRBJ2-3; maybe TRBD2 (6 bases). V gave up 4 bases and J gave up 0 bases, with 17 bases separating them. Germline V gives CDR1 SNHLY, CDR2 FYNNEI. This CDR3 is 17 amino acids long.

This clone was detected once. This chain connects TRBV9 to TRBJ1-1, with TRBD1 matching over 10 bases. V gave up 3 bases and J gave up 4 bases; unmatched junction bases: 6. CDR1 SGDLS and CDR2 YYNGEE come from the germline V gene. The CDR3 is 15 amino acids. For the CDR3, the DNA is TGTGCCAGCAGCGGCGGACAGGGGGTTGGCACTGAAGCTTTCTTT. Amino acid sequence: CASSGGQGVGTEAFF.

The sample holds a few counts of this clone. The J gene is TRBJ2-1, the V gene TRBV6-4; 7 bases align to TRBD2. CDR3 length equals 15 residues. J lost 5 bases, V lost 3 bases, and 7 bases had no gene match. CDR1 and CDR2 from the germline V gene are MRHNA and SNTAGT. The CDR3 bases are TGTGCCAGCAGTGAATCTAGCGGCCCTCACAATGAGCAGTTCTTC. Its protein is CASSESSGPHNEQFF.

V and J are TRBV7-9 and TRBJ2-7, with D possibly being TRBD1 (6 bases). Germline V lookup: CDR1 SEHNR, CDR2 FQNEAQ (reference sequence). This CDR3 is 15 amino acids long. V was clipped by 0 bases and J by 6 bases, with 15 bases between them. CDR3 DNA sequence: TGTGCCAGCAGCTTAGCGGGGGCAGGTAACACCGAGCAGTACTTC. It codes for CASSLAGAGNTEQYF.

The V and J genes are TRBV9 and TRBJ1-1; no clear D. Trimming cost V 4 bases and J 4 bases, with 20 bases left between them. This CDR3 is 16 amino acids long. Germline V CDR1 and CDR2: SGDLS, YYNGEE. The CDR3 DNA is TGTGCCAGCAGCCGGGAACTTTCCGGATTGGTCACTGAAGCTTTCTTT. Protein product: CASSRELSGLVTEAFF.

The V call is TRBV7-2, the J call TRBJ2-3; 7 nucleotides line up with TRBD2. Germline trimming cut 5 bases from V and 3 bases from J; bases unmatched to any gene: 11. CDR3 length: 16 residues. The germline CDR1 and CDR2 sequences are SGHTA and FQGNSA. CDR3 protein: CASSRGGSSVTDTQYF. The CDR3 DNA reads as TGTGCCAGCAGCCGTGGCGGGAGCTCGGTTACAGATACGCAGTATTTT.

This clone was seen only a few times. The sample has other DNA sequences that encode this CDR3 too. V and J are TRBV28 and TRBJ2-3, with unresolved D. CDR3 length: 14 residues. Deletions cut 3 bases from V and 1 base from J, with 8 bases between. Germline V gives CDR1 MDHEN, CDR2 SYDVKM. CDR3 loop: CASSFLAGTDTQYF. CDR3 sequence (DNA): TGTGCCAGCAGTTTTCTGGCGGGCACAGATACGCAGTATTTT. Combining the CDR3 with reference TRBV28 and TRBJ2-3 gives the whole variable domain DVKVTQSSRYLVKRTGEKVFLECVQDMDHENMFWYRQDPGLGLRLIYFSYDVKMKEKGDIPEGYSVSREKKERFSLILESASTNQTSMYLCASSFLAGTDTQYFGPGTRLTVL.

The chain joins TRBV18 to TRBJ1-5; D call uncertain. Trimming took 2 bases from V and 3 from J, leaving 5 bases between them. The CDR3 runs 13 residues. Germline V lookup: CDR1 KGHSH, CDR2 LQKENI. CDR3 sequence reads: CASSPGSNQPQHF. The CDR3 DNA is TGTGCCAGCTCACCAGGCTCCAATCAGCCCCAGCATTTT.

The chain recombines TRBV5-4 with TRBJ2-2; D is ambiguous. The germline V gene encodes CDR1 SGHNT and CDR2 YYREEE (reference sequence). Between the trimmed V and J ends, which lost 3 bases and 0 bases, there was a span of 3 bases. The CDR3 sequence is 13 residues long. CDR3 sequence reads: CASSSANTGELFF. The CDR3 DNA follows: TGTGCCAGCAGCTCCGCGAACACCGGGGAGCTGTTTTTT.